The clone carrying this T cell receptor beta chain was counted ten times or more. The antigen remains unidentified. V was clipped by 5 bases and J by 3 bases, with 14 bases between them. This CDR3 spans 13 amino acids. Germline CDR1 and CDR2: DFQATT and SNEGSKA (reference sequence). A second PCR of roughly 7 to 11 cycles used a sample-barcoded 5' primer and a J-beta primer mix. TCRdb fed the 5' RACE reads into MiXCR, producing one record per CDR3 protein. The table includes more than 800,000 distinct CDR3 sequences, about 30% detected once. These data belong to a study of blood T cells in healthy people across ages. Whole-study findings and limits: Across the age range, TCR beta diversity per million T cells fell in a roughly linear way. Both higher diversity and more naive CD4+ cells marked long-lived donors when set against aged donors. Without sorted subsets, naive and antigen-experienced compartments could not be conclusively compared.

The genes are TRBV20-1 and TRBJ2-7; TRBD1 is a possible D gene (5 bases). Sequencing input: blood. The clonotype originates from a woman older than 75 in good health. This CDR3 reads CSASDRVGYEQYF. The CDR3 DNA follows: TGCAGTGCTTCCGACAGAGTAGGCTACGAGCAGTACTTC.